What follows describes a single T cell receptor beta chain. Its target is not known. The CDR3 loop spans 15 amino acids. Germline loops: CDR1 SEHNR, CDR2 FQNEAQ (reference sequence). J lost 4 bases, V lost 2 bases, and 4 bases had no gene match. This record comes from a study of siplizumab effects on memory and regulatory T cells. Assay used: immunoSEQ multiplex PCR; TCRdb lists only in-frame clones, some missing. The profile shows approximately 100,000 clones, over 90% of them singletons. General study results and limits: Naive T cells seemed more diverse than memory cells; they also seemed major alloresponse contributors.

The sequencing input was Tregs sorted from blood. The chain joins TRBV7-9 to TRBJ1-2; 10 bases agree with TRBD1. This sequence originates from a human donor in good health. As DNA, the CDR3 is TGTGCCAGCAGCTTATTGGGACAGGGGTCCTATGGCTACACCTTC. It yields the protein CASSLLGQGSYGYTF.